The T cell receptor (beta chain) described here comes from a study of blood T cell repertoires in COVID-19. Study-wide context: T cells, B-cell-depleted T cells, or PBMCs provided the cDNA or gDNA that served as material.

Clones were read by immunoSEQ multiplex PCR, and TCRdb kept only the in-frame ones, dropping some. Of 150,000 to 200,000 clones in the sample, about four fifths were seen once. The CDR3 has 14 amino acids. The J segment lost 6 bases and the V segment lost 7 bases, leaving 11 bases of the junction unmatched. Germline loops: CDR1 SEHNR, CDR2 FQNEAQ (reference sequence). The TCR originated in a man aged 50-60 years who had recovered from COVID-19. This chain uses TRBV7-9 with TRBJ1-1, with TRBD1 matching 7 bases. The sample taken for sequencing was PBMCs or T cells enriched from blood (not recorded which). DNA of the CDR3: TGTGCCAGCAACTCACCGGGACAGAGTTCTGAAGCTTTCTTT. This codes for CASNSPGQSSEAFF.